Sequencing of this T cell receptor beta chain was carried out in a study of CD8+CD57+ T cells in acquired aplastic anemia. Study information: An average of 3.2 ug of DNA was obtained from sorted CD4+ and CD8+ cells.

Only patients with CD8+CD57+ cell expansion on flow cytometry were chosen for sequencing. TCR beta VDJ and CDR3 profiling used genomic DNA as template. Using its own MiXCR run on the reads, TCRdb lists one record per CDR3 protein. The repertoire has 400,000 to 600,000 distinct CDR3 sequences, around 30% of them found once; the top ten carry under 0.95%. Germline CDR1 SGDLS, CDR2 YYNGEE. The CDR3 has 15 residues. Between the trimmed V and J ends, which lost 0 bases and 0 bases, there was a span of 9 bases. What was sequenced was sorted CD4+, CD8+, or CD8+CD57+ T cells (not recorded which) from PBMCs. The TCR originated in a human donor with aplastic anemia. V gene TRBV9 combines with J gene TRBJ1-2, with a possible D match to TRBD1 (5 bases). The CDR3 sequence: CASSVGRGANYGYTF. In nucleotides, the CDR3 is TGTGCCAGCAGCGTAGGGAGGGGAGCTAACTATGGCTACACCTTC.